This TCR beta chain was captured in a study of OX40 agonist ivuxolimab in advanced cancers. Per the germline V gene, CDR1 is SGHTA and CDR2 is FQGNSA. With 2 bases removed from V and 11 bases from J, the gap between germline ends came to 10 bases. This CDR3 has 12 residues. Assay: immunoSEQ multiplex PCR; the TCRdb copy retains only in-frame clones and omits some. The sample has roughly 100,000 clones, around 80% seen once. This clone was detected only once. Specimen: CD4+ or CD8+ T cells sorted from blood, collected in a trial of the OX40 agonist ivuxolimab. The rearrangement links TRBV7-2 to TRBJ1-5; D is perhaps TRBD1 (5 bases). This clonotype was obtained from an adult with an advanced solid tumor such as melanoma, head and neck, liver or kidney cancer. The CDR3 DNA follows: TGTGCCAGCAGCTTAAGGGACGCGGCCCAGCATTTT. Translation gives CASSLRDAAQHF.